A selection of T cell receptor beta chains follows, all from one sample in a study of T cells in Graves' hyperthyroidism and ophthalmopathy. TCRdb called the multiplex PCR reads again in MiXCR, with one record for every CDR3 protein. Among approximately 380,000 distinct CDR3 sequences listed, approximately 18% were seen once. The sequenced sample was blood. These receptors all come from a man aged 18 to 30 with Graves' ophthalmopathy. CDR3s include the opening cysteine and the closing phenylalanine or tryptophan. Fields, in order: J gene, clone size, V gene, D gene, CDR3 DNA, CDR3 protein. A D gene is named only where the DNA matches it firmly. Size is omitted from some rows. Given values are once, few, many or a class for expanded clones.

>TRBJ1-1|-|TRBV2|TRBD1
TGTGCCAGCAGTGAGGGACAGGGGAACACTGAAGCTTTCTTT
CASSEGQGNTEAFF
>TRBJ1-5|few|TRBV6-1|TRBD1
TGTGCCAGCGGCCGGGACAGGGACGATCAGCCCCAGCATTTT
CASGRDRDDQPQHF
>TRBJ2-7|many|TRBV14|-
TGTGCCAGCAGCCGACCGGGCCTACCCCTCGAGCAGTACTTC
CASSRPGLPLEQYF
>TRBJ2-3|many|TRBV5-6|-
TGTGCCAGCAGCTATGAGCTTGGGGGAAGCACAGATACGCAGTATTTT
CASSYELGGSTDTQYF
>TRBJ1-2|many|TRBV28|-
TGTGCCAGCAGTTCCGGACAATTCTATGGCTACACCTTC
CASSSGQFYGYTF
>TRBJ1-5|-|TRBV12-3/TRBV12-4|TRBD1
TGTGCCAGCAGTTCTACCGGGACAGAAGGAAATCAGCCCCAGCATTTT
CASSSTGTEGNQPQHF
>TRBJ2-5|-|TRBV20-1|-
TGCAGTGCTAGTAGGACGGTAGAGACCCAGTACTTC
CSASRTVETQYF
>TRBJ2-2|-|TRBV20-1|-
TGCAGTGCGAGGGGACACCGAAACACCGGGGAGCTGTTTTTT
CSARGHRNTGELFF
>TRBJ2-7|many|TRBV20-1|TRBD2
TGCAGTGCCCGTCAAGGGACTAACTCCTACGAGCAGTACTTC
CSARQGTNSYEQYF
>TRBJ1-3|few|TRBV7-6|-
TGTGCCAGCAGCGTAGAAGGTGCTCTCTCTGGAAACACCATATATTTT
CASSVEGALSGNTIYF
>TRBJ1-1|many|TRBV20-1|TRBD1
TGCAGTGCTAGAGTAATAGTCGGCCAGGGGGTCTCGAACACTGAAGCTTTCTTT
CSARVIVGQGVSNTEAFF
>TRBJ2-7|many|TRBV6-5|TRBD1
TGTGCCAGCAGTTACTCGTCAGGACAGGGTAAAAACGAGCAGTACTTC
CASSYSSGQGKNEQYF
>TRBJ2-5|-|TRBV13|TRBD1
TGTGCCAGCAGAACTCAGACAGGGGAGACCCAGTACTTC
CASRTQTGETQYF
>TRBJ1-1|-|TRBV6-9|-
TGTGCCAGCAGTTATAGGGATGACACTGAAGCTTTCTTT
CASSYRDDTEAFF
>TRBJ1-1|-|TRBV3-1|-
TGTGCCAGCGGACGGACCGGCTCAGGAGGGAGTGAAGCTTTCTTT
CASGRTGSGGSEAFF
>TRBJ2-1|many|TRBV20-1|TRBD2
TGCAGTGCTACCACCGGGACTAGCGGGGGGGCCTGGTACAATGAGCAGTTCTTC
CSATTGTSGGAWYNEQFF
>TRBJ2-7|many|TRBV6-5|-
TGTGCCAGCAGTTACTCGAGAACGGGGTTCTACGAGCAGTACTTC
CASSYSRTGFYEQYF
>TRBJ2-2|few|TRBV2|-
TGTGCCAGCAGTGGGCCTACCGGGGAGCTGTTTTTT
CASSGPTGELFF
>TRBJ2-3|-|TRBV4-1|-
TGCGCCAGCAGCCAAGCGATAACTGAGCTTACAACAGATACGCAGTATTTT
CASSQAITELTTDTQYF
>TRBJ2-1|many|TRBV27|-
TGTGCCAGCAGTTTTAACCACAATGAGCAGTTCTTC
CASSFNHNEQFF
>TRBJ2-3|many|TRBV2|TRBD1
TGTGCCAGCCACCCCATGGGGACAGGGGGGATCTCAGATACGCAGTATTTT
CASHPMGTGGISDTQYF
>TRBJ1-2|many|TRBV11-1|TRBD1
TGTGCCAGCAGCTCCGCCGGGGGACAGGCGCGGGGCTACACCTTC
CASSSAGGQARGYTF
>TRBJ1-2|-|TRBV4-1|TRBD1
TGCGCCAGCAGCTATCCGGGACAGGGAAACTATGGCTACACCTTC
CASSYPGQGNYGYTF
>TRBJ1-1|many|TRBV11-2|-
TGTGCCAGCAGCTTATCTAGGGGGGAGGGTTCGAACACTGAAGCTTTCTTT
CASSLSRGEGSNTEAFF
>TRBJ1-6|few|TRBV6-1|-
TGTGCCAGCAGTTCAACAATAAGCTCCTATAATTCACCCCTCCACTTT
CASSSTISSYNSPLHF
>TRBJ1-1|many|TRBV5-1|TRBD1
TGCGCCAGCAGCTCGGATCGAGGGGGCAACACTGAAGCTTTCTTT
CASSSDRGGNTEAFF
>TRBJ1-4|-|TRBV27|-
TGTGCCAGCAGTAGATACAGGGCAACTAATGAAAAACTGTTTTTT
CASSRYRATNEKLFF
>TRBJ2-3|many|TRBV2|-
TGTGCCAGCAGTCCCACTAGGAGTGATATTACGCAGTATTTT
CASSPTRSDITQYF
>TRBJ2-1|-|TRBV20-1|-
TGCAGTGCTACTGTTAGGGTGGAGTCATACAATGAGCAGTTCTTC
CSATVRVESYNEQFF
>TRBJ1-2|many|TRBV6-1|-
TGTGCCATCAATTCGGGACTGAGGAATTCCTATGGCTACACCTTC
CAINSGLRNSYGYTF
>TRBJ1-1|few|TRBV6-6|-
TGTGCCAGCAGTTACTCGGCTCACACTGAAGCTTTCTTT
CASSYSAHTEAFF
>TRBJ1-1|many|TRBV3-1|TRBD1
TGTGCCAGCAGCCCCGAGGGGACAGGGACGATACCCCTTATGGGCACTGAAGCTTTCTTT
CASSPEGTGTIPLMGTEAFF
>TRBJ2-1|-|TRBV25-1|TRBD2
TGTGCCAGCAGTGAAGGTCTGGCTAGCGGGGAGCGTGAGCAGTTCTTC
CASSEGLASGEREQFF
>TRBJ2-6|few|TRBV20-1|TRBD1
TGCAGTGCAAGGACAGGGGGCGCTGGGGCCAACGTCCTGACTTTC
CSARTGGAGANVLTF
>TRBJ1-3|-|TRBV20-1|-
TGCAGTGCTAGAGATGCGAACTCTGGAAACACCATATATTTT
CSARDANSGNTIYF
>TRBJ1-2|many|TRBV2|-
TGTGCCAGCAGCCGCGAGCCAGGGACCTATGGCTACACCTTC
CASSREPGTYGYTF
>TRBJ2-1|few|TRBV13|TRBD2
TGTGCCAGCAGTTTAATAGCGGGGGGTTATGAGCAGTTCTTC
CASSLIAGGYEQFF
>TRBJ1-4|few|TRBV6-1|-
TGTGCCAGCAGCTCCTCCCGTGGGGGGGATGAAAAACTGTTTTTT
CASSSSRGGDEKLFF
>TRBJ2-3|-|TRBV12-3/TRBV12-4|TRBD2
TGTGCCAGCAGTTTGACCCTAGCGGGAGGGCGTCGTCACACAGATACGCAGTATTTT
CASSLTLAGGRRHTDTQYF
>TRBJ2-2|-|TRBV12-3/TRBV12-4|TRBD1
TGTGCCACCCGGGGACAGATCACCGGGGAGCTGTTTTTT
CATRGQITGELFF
>TRBJ2-1|-|TRBV28|TRBD2
TGTGCCAGCAGTGAAGGACTAGCGGGAGCAGCCTACAATGAGCAGTTCTTC
CASSEGLAGAAYNEQFF
>TRBJ1-2|-|TRBV6-5|-
TGTGCCAGCAGTTACGGGGGGGCTTCGAGACTTGGCTACACCTTC
CASSYGGASRLGYTF
>TRBJ2-1|many|TRBV7-8|-
TGTGCCAGCAGCTTGAGCTATGAGCAGTTCTTC
CASSLSYEQFF
>TRBJ2-1|-|TRBV12-3/TRBV12-4|-
TGTGCCAGTTCCACTAGTGTTGAGCAGTTCTTC
CASSTSVEQFF
>TRBJ2-3|many|TRBV7-8|TRBD2
TGTGCCATCGCGGGGGGGACAGATACGCAGTATTTT
CAIAGGTDTQYF
>TRBJ1-1|many|TRBV5-1|TRBD1
TGCGCCAGCAGCTTGGCTACAGGGGGCCCCACTGAAGCTTTCTTT
CASSLATGGPTEAFF
>TRBJ2-2|few|TRBV6-6|TRBD2
TGTGCCAGCAGTTACTCTAGCGGGGGGCGCACCGGGGAGCTGTTTTTT
CASSYSSGGRTGELFF
>TRBJ2-7|many|TRBV12-3/TRBV12-4|-
TGTGCCAGCAGCCCTGAACTTTTGAAGCAGTACTTC
CASSPELLKQYF